This T cell receptor (beta chain) was sequenced during a study of Graves' ophthalmopathy and Graves' hyperthyroidism. The germline CDR1 and CDR2 sequences are SGHRS and YFSETQ. The CDR3 is 14 residues long. Trimming left V 0 bases short and J 2 bases short, with 8 bases between. Cases classed as stable hyperthyroidism had no ophthalmopathy within 18 months of follow-up. Diagnosis relied on clinical symptoms, serum thyroxine, TRAb, thyroid ultrasound and orbital computed tomography. Fresh peripheral blood (approximately 10 ml) yielded the PBMCs. The sequenced template was RNA, covering the TCR beta CDR3 region. The workflow started with a first-round RT-PCR run with HTBI primers and then moved on to a second-round multiplex PCR. MiXCR was run by TCRdb on the multiplex PCR reads, yielding one entry per CDR3 protein. The data contain 620,000 or so distinct CDR3 sequences, approximately 21% of them singletons.

In this sample, this clonotype turned up many times. Antigen specificity is unknown. Whole-study findings and limits: Sensitivity reached 70.59% and specificity around 72% when the model predicted ophthalmopathy progression.

Sequenced sample: peripheral blood. This clonotype was sampled from a woman younger than 30 with stable Graves' hyperthyroidism. Some clones in this sample may be carry-over from other donors' samples. The chain joins TRBV5-1 to TRBJ2-5; D is possibly TRBD1 (6 bases). The CDR3 sequence: CASSLGDTQETQYF. CDR3 DNA sequence: TGCGCCAGCAGCTTGGGGGACACTCAAGAGACCCAGTACTTC. Full variable domain (rest looked up from reference TRBV5-1 and TRBJ2-5): KAGVTQTPRYLIKTRGQQVTLSCSPISGHRSVSWYQQTPGQGLQFLFEYFSETQRNKGNFPGRFSGRQFSNSRSEMNVSTLELGDSALYLCASSLGDTQETQYFGPGTRLLVL.